This T cell receptor beta chain was retrieved from a study of cytomegalovirus exposure and HLA in healthy donors. Across the whole study: Earlier work reported 100 million or so unique TCR beta sequences from about 170 million T cells. The study's findings and limits: Within a later analysis, the majority of CMV-associated TCR beta chains appeared HLA-restricted. As immune exposure information, only CMV serostatus was available.

V was clipped by 3 bases and J by 2 bases; unmatched bases: 7. From germline, CDR1 is MNHEY and CDR2 SMNVEV (reference sequence). CDR3 length: 17 amino acids. PCR employed 60 Vbeta and 13 Jbeta primers. TCRdb's copy holds only in-frame clones and misses some; the assay was immunoSEQ multiplex PCR. The record lists 170,000 or so clones, of which the ten most abundant hold roughly 2%. Turning to this clone: Its antigen remains unidentified.

The sample taken for sequencing was PBMCs. V and J are TRBV27 and TRBJ2-7; 13 bases fit TRBD2. The source of this sequence is a man aged 25-45 years in good health and CMV-seronegative. CDR3 sequence (DNA): TGTGCCAGCAGTTTGGGACTAGCGGGACCAACGACCTACGAGCAGTACTTC. Encoded protein: CASSLGLAGPTTYEQYF.